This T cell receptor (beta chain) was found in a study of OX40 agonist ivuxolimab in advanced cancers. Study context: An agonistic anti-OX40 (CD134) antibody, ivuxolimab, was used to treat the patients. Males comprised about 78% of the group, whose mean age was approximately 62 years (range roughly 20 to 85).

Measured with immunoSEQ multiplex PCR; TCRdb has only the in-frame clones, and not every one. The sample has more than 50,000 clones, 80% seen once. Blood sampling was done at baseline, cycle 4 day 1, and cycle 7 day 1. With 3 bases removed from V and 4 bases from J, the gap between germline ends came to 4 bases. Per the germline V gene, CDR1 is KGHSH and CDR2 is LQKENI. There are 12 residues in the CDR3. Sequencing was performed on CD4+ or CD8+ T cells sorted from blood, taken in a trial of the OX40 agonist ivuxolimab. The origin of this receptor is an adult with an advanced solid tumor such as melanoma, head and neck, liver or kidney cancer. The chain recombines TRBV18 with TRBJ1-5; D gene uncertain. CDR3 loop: CASSPWNQPQHF. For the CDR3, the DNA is TGTGCCAGCTCACCCTGGAATCAGCCCCAGCATTTT. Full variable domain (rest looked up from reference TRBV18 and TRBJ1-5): NAGVMQNPRHLVRRRGQEARLRCSPMKGHSHVYWYRQLPEEGLKFMVYLQKENIIDESGMPKERFSAEFPKEGPSILRIQQVVRGDSAAYFCASSPWNQPQHFGDGTRLSIL.